The 14 T cell receptor beta chains below come from one sample, sequenced in a study of blood T cell repertoires in COVID-19. The repertoire was sequenced with immunoSEQ multiplex PCR; TCRdb's copy has only in-frame clones and lacks some. Among under 200,000 clones, around 84% were seen once, and the ten largest hold more than 5.5%. Sequencing was carried out using PBMCs or T cells enriched from blood (not recorded which). Receptors were obtained from a man between 50 and 59 years old who had recovered from COVID-19.

The CDR3 loop reads CASSIRTGGYGELFF. The CDR3 DNA reads TGTGCCAGCAGTATACGGACAGGGGGGTACGGGGAGCTGTTTTTT. This sequence joins TRBV2 and TRBJ2-2; 10 bases line up with TRBD1. The CDR3 runs 15 residues. The germline gives CDR1 SNHLY, CDR2 FYNNEI. Losses at the gene ends were 5 bases for V and 7 bases for J; bases not matched to a gene: 7.

The chain uses TRBV18 and TRBJ2-7; 10 nucleotides align to TRBD2. Germline V gives CDR1 KGHSH, CDR2 LQKENI. This CDR3 is 14 amino acids long. The junction had 7 bases not matched to a gene; V was cut back by 5 bases and J by 6 bases. The CDR3 DNA is TGTGCCAGCTCAGATACTAGCGGGGAGAGCGAGCAGTACTTC. Its translation is CASSDTSGESEQYF.

The genes are TRBV10-3 and TRBJ2-7, with unresolved D. Trimming removed 0 bases from V and 1 base from J, with 7 bases in between. Germline CDR1 and CDR2: ENHRY and SYGVKD. The CDR3 length is 14 residues. The chain's CDR3 is CAISESTGSYEQYF. The CDR3 DNA follows: TGTGCCATCAGTGAGTCGACTGGATCCTACGAGCAGTACTTC.

The chain uses TRBV5-1 and TRBJ2-1; 11 positions match TRBD2. Trimming removed 4 bases from V and 3 bases from J; junction bases left unmatched: 3. The CDR3 runs to 15 residues. Germline-derived CDR1 and CDR2 are SGHRS and YFSETQ. The CDR3 loop is CASSRLAGLYNEQFF. DNA for the CDR3: TGCGCCAGCAGCCGACTAGCGGGGCTCTACAATGAGCAGTTCTTC.

The chain links TRBV4-3 to TRBJ1-6, with a weak D call TRBD1 (5 bases). V was cut by 1 base and J by 8 bases, with 15 bases left in between. CDR1 is LGHNA and CDR2 is YSLEER in the germline V gene. The CDR3 has 16 residues. The CDR3 loop is CASSQAWGFRDSPLHF. The CDR3 bases are TGCGCCAGCAGCCAAGCGTGGGGCTTCAGGGATTCACCCCTCCACTTT.

The chain uses TRBV4-3 and TRBJ1-6, with D unclear. Trimming took off 0 bases at V and 10 bases at J, with 13 bases between the two ends. This CDR3 has 15 amino acids. The germline gives CDR1 LGHNA, CDR2 YSLEER. CDR3 sequence reads: CASSQDEGFGSPLHF. The DNA for the CDR3 is TGCGCCAGCAGCCAAGATGAAGGTTTCGGGTCACCCCTCCACTTT.

The genes are TRBV4-3 and TRBJ1-1; a possible D gene is TRBD1 (6 bases). The CDR3 has 14 residues. Trimming took 2 bases from V and 5 from J, leaving 12 bases between them. Germline CDR1 LGHNA, CDR2 YSLEER. DNA for the CDR3: TGCGCCAGCAGCCAAACAGGGTCAAGGACTGAAGCTTTCTTT. It is translated as CASSQTGSRTEAFF.

The V and J genes are TRBV29-1 and TRBJ1-1, with D possibly TRBD1 on 6 matching bases. Trimming took 3 bases from V and 4 from J, leaving 12 bases between them. Germline V CDR1 and CDR2: SQVTM, ANQGSEA. The length of the CDR3 is 13 residues. The CDR3 region has the DNA TGCAGCGTTGAGTACAGGGCAGGCACTGAAGCTTTCTTT. It specifies CSVEYRAGTEAFF.

In DNA, the CDR3 is TGTGCCAGCAGCCTAGGTTCAGGGGGCGGAGTGGATGGCTACACCTTC. Its translation: CASSLGSGGGVDGYTF. The rearrangement uses TRBV7-6 and TRBJ1-2, with 8 bases matching TRBD1. V dropped 5 bases and J dropped 6; count of bases not matched to a gene: 14. The CDR3 contains 16 residues. Germline V lookup: CDR1 SGHVS, CDR2 FNYEAQ. Looking up the rest from reference TRBV7-6 and TRBJ1-2 gives the full variable domain: GAGVSQSPRYKVTKRGQDVALRCDPISGHVSLYWYRQALGQGPEFLTYFNYEAQQDKSGLPNDRFSAERPEGSISTLTIQRTEQRDSAMYRCASSLGSGGGVDGYTFGSGTRLTVV.

This clone has only one observation. The rearrangement links TRBV30 to TRBJ2-5, with D possibly matching TRBD2 (6 bases). The CDR3 is made up of 12 amino acids. The V gene's germline CDR1 is GTSNPN and CDR2 SVGIG (reference sequence). V lost 3 bases, J lost 4 bases, and 9 bases lay in between. The CDR3 reads CAWRGGAETQYF. The CDR3, as DNA: TGTGCCTGGAGAGGCGGGGCAGAGACCCAGTACTTC. The full variable domain, its missing parts supplied by reference TRBV30 and TRBJ2-5, is SQTIHQWPATLVQPVGSPLSLECTVEGTSNPNLYWYRQAAGRGLQLLFYSVGIGQISSEVPQNLSASRPQDRQFILSSKKLLLSDSGFYLCAWRGGAETQYFGPGTRLLVL.

On this clone: The identical CDR3 is also encoded by other nucleotide sequences in the sample. The CDR3 DNA follows: TGTGCCAGCAGTACAGGGGGAACCGGGGAGCTGTTTTTT. Translating gives CASSTGGTGELFF. V usage is TRBV7-3 and J usage is TRBJ2-2; the match to TRBD1 covers 8 bases. This CDR3 is built from 13 residues. The V gene end was trimmed by 6 bases and the J gene end by 5 bases; junction bases not matched to a gene: 2. The germline V gene has CDR1 SGHTA and CDR2 FQGTGA.

The CDR3 loop is CASSAGTQNNSPLHF. Here the CDR3 DNA reads TGCGCCAGCAGCGCCGGGACACAAAATAATTCACCCCTCCACTTT. V and J are TRBV5-1 and TRBJ1-6; tentative D call: TRBD1 (6 bases). CDR1 and CDR2 from the germline V gene are SGHRS and YFSETQ. V was cut by 4 bases and J by 5 bases, with 13 bases left in between. The CDR3 spans 15 residues.

The gene calls are TRBV5-6 and TRBJ1-1; 8 bases agree with TRBD1. Per the germline V gene, CDR1 is SGHDT and CDR2 is YYEEEE. The CDR3 extends over 12 amino acids. Unmatched junction bases numbered 6, after V lost 4 bases and J lost 10 bases. CDR3 region: CASSRTGIGAFF. CDR3 sequence (DNA): TGTGCCAGCAGCCGGACAGGGATCGGAGCTTTCTTT.

The gene calls are TRBV5-1 and TRBJ1-1; a weak D match, TRBD1 (6 bases). Germline lookup yields CDR1 SGHRS and CDR2 YFSETQ. Deletions cut 4 bases from V and 2 bases from J, with 18 bases between. The length of the CDR3 is 16 residues. Here the CDR3 DNA reads TGCGCCAGCAGCCTAATGGGGAGGGACACCAACACTGAAGCTTTCTTT. It specifies CASSLMGRDTNTEAFF.